This T cell receptor beta chain stems from a study of blood T cell repertoires in COVID-19. Per the original methods: Estimation of nucleated cell counts relied on the amplification of reference gene primers. Using immunoSEQ multiplex PCR, the repertoire was profiled, and TCRdb retains in-frame clones only, with some absent. The DNA was the basis for D and trimming; V, J and clone size are from that table. The sample includes approximately 150,000 clones, 80% of them seen just once. Cohort 3 donors counted as recovered after two negative PCRs, clearance, or resolved symptoms. The J segment lost 0 bases and the V segment lost 3 bases, leaving 13 bases of the junction unmatched. The CDR3 extends over 18 amino acids. CDR1 SGDLS and CDR2 YYNGEE come from the germline V gene.

This receptor was taken from a man between 40 and 49 years old who had recovered from COVID-19. The sample consisted of PBMCs or T cells enriched from blood (not recorded which). This chain uses TRBV9 with TRBJ1-2; the match to TRBD1 covers 8 bases. In DNA, the CDR3 is TGTGCCAGCAGCGCGAGGACAGGGAGGGAGGAAGCTAACTATGGCTACACCTTC. This sequence encodes CASSARTGREEANYGYTF.